These T cell receptor beta chains were read from a single sample in a study of regulatory T cells in long-lasting Graves disease. TCRdb independently ran MiXCR on the multiplex PCR reads; one entry per CDR3 protein. Of under 450,000 distinct CDR3 sequences in the sample, about 16% are singletons; the top ten hold 20%. This sample also appeared in a second study, on T cells in Graves' hyperthyroidism and ophthalmopathy.

Sequencing used peripheral blood mononuclear cells (PBMCs), obtained at new diagnosis, from a patient treated with antithyroid drugs. The receptors stem from a woman under 30 with Graves disease. The CDR3 runs from the conserved cysteine through the conserved F or W. Each record gives: D gene, V gene, J gene, clone size, CDR3 DNA, CDR3 protein. A D gene is named only where the DNA matches it firmly. Clone size is stated in some rows and not others, as once, few, many or a class when expanded.

d_call: NA
v_call: TRBV10-1
j_call: TRBJ2-1
clone_size: few
cdr3_nt: TGCGCCAGCAGTGAGCGACACCGGAAGAATGAGCAGTTCTTC
cdr3_aa: CASSERHRKNEQFF

d_call: TRBD2
v_call: TRBV7-9
j_call: TRBJ2-3
clone_size: NA
cdr3_nt: TGTGCCAGCAGCTTAGGACTAGCGGCTAGCACAGATACGCAGTATTTT
cdr3_aa: CASSLGLAASTDTQYF

d_call: NA
v_call: TRBV4-2
j_call: TRBJ1-5
clone_size: NA
cdr3_nt: TGTGCCAGCGGCCAATGGGGCGGCGAGGGGCCCCAGCATTTT
cdr3_aa: CASGQWGGEGPQHF

d_call: TRBD1
v_call: TRBV20-1
j_call: TRBJ2-7
clone_size: many
cdr3_nt: TGCAGGGCGGACAGGGCCTACGAGCAGTACTTC
cdr3_aa: CRADRAYEQYF

d_call: TRBD1
v_call: TRBV9
j_call: TRBJ2-7
clone_size: many
cdr3_nt: TGTGCCAGCAGCCTTAACCCCGAGGGGGCGTCAGAGCAGTACTTC
cdr3_aa: CASSLNPEGASEQYF

d_call: TRBD1
v_call: TRBV10-3
j_call: TRBJ2-1
clone_size: many
cdr3_nt: TGTGCCATCAGTCTCCGGGACAGTGACAATGAGCAGTTCTTC
cdr3_aa: CAISLRDSDNEQFF

d_call: TRBD2
v_call: TRBV11-2
j_call: TRBJ2-7
clone_size: many
cdr3_nt: TGTGCCAGCAGCTCCCATGGGGGGGATCCGTACTTC
cdr3_aa: CASSSHGGDPYF

d_call: TRBD1
v_call: TRBV20-1
j_call: TRBJ2-7
clone_size: many
cdr3_nt: TGCAGTGCTAGCCGGGCAGGGGGCTACGAGCAGTACTTC
cdr3_aa: CSASRAGGYEQYF

d_call: NA
v_call: TRBV20-1
j_call: TRBJ1-3
clone_size: few
cdr3_nt: TGCAGTGCGGAAGGGATCTCTGGAAACACCATATATTTT
cdr3_aa: CSAEGISGNTIYF

d_call: NA
v_call: TRBV20-1
j_call: TRBJ2-3
clone_size: NA
cdr3_nt: TGCAGTGCTAGAGATGGGGGGGCCACAGATACGCAGTATTTT
cdr3_aa: CSARDGGATDTQYF

d_call: NA
v_call: TRBV2
j_call: TRBJ2-6
clone_size: many
cdr3_nt: TGTGCCAGCAGTCCGGAGAGGGCTGGGGCCAACGTCCTGACTTTC
cdr3_aa: CASSPERAGANVLTF

d_call: NA
v_call: TRBV27
j_call: TRBJ2-7
clone_size: many
cdr3_nt: TGTGCCAGCAGCGGCCGGGACGGTGGCATCTACGAGCAGTACTTC
cdr3_aa: CASSGRDGGIYEQYF

d_call: NA
v_call: TRBV28
j_call: TRBJ1-2
clone_size: few
cdr3_nt: TGTGCCAGCAGTTTGGACACCCGAGACTATGGCTACACCTTC
cdr3_aa: CASSLDTRDYGYTF

d_call: NA
v_call: TRBV5-1
j_call: TRBJ2-6
clone_size: many
cdr3_nt: TGCGCCAGCAGCCCCATGATCGGGGCCAACGTCCTGACTTTC
cdr3_aa: CASSPMIGANVLTF

d_call: NA
v_call: TRBV5-5
j_call: TRBJ2-2
clone_size: NA
cdr3_nt: TGTGCCAGCAGCCCTGAAGGAAGGACCGGGGAGCTGTTTTTT
cdr3_aa: CASSPEGRTGELFF

d_call: NA
v_call: TRBV5-1
j_call: TRBJ1-1
clone_size: many
cdr3_nt: TGCGCCAGCAGCTTGGGCCAGGGATGGGCTGAAGCTTTCTTT
cdr3_aa: CASSLGQGWAEAFF

d_call: NA
v_call: TRBV5-1
j_call: TRBJ2-1
clone_size: many
cdr3_nt: TGCGCCAGCAGCTTTACCGCGGGGCCTTCCTACAATGAGCAGTTCTTC
cdr3_aa: CASSFTAGPSYNEQFF

d_call: TRBD1
v_call: TRBV5-1
j_call: TRBJ1-2
clone_size: once
cdr3_nt: TGCGCCAGCAGCTTGGCAGTCGGGACAGGGGAAAACTATGGCTACACCTTC
cdr3_aa: CASSLAVGTGENYGYTF

d_call: NA
v_call: TRBV15
j_call: TRBJ1-5
clone_size: many
cdr3_nt: TGTGCCACCAGCAGAGATGCCGGGGGCGGACAGCCCCAGCATTTT
cdr3_aa: CATSRDAGGGQPQHF

d_call: TRBD1
v_call: TRBV28
j_call: TRBJ1-5
clone_size: many
cdr3_nt: TGTGCCAGCAGTTTTACAGGGGGTGGTAATCAGCCCCAGCATTTT
cdr3_aa: CASSFTGGGNQPQHF

d_call: NA
v_call: TRBV6-1
j_call: TRBJ2-7
clone_size: many
cdr3_nt: TGTGCCAGCAGCGGGCACTACGAGCAGTACTTC
cdr3_aa: CASSGHYEQYF

d_call: NA
v_call: TRBV20-1
j_call: TRBJ2-3
clone_size: few
cdr3_nt: TGCAGTGCTAGCGGGCTAGAGGGAATCACAGATACGCAGTATTTT
cdr3_aa: CSASGLEGITDTQYF

d_call: NA
v_call: TRBV7-6
j_call: TRBJ2-1
clone_size: many
cdr3_nt: TGTGCCAGCAGCTCCAGGGTCAATGAGCAGTTCTTC
cdr3_aa: CASSSRVNEQFF

d_call: NA
v_call: TRBV29-1
j_call: TRBJ2-7
clone_size: NA
cdr3_nt: TGCAGCGTTGTGTGGGGCCTCAGGAGCTCCTACGAGCAGTACTTC
cdr3_aa: CSVVWGLRSSYEQYF

d_call: NA
v_call: TRBV7-6
j_call: TRBJ2-5
clone_size: NA
cdr3_nt: TGTGCCAGCAGCTTGCGACAGCTACAAGAGGCCCAGTACTTC
cdr3_aa: CASSLRQLQEAQYF

d_call: NA
v_call: TRBV18
j_call: TRBJ1-1
clone_size: many
cdr3_nt: TGTGCCAGCTCACCGAGCGACTCCCGCGAAGCTTTCTTT
cdr3_aa: CASSPSDSREAFF

d_call: NA
v_call: TRBV28
j_call: TRBJ2-6
clone_size: NA
cdr3_nt: TGTGCCAGCAGTTTCGCCTCTGGGGCCAACGTCCTGACTTTC
cdr3_aa: CASSFASGANVLTF